This TCR beta chain emerged from a study of T cells in Graves' hyperthyroidism and ophthalmopathy. Findings of the study overall: Most expanded thyroid clonotypes above 0.001 recurred in blood. The model anticipated ophthalmopathy a median around six months pre-onset.

This clonotype was picked up one time. The antigen is not known. Diagnoses were made from clinical symptoms, serum measures (thyroxine and TRAb), thyroid ultrasound and orbital computed tomography. RNA transcripts were the template for amplifying TCR beta CDR3 regions. The primer set for the first-round RT-PCR of the TCR CDR3 was HTBI. TCRdb reprocessed the multiplex PCR reads via MiXCR and lists one record per CDR3 protein. The data hold approximately 600,000 distinct CDR3 sequences, with around 21% observed a single time. The sequencing input was blood. The clonotype originates from a man between 25 and 39 years old with Graves' ophthalmopathy.

The CDR3 nucleotides are TGTGCCAGTAGCCTCACCGGGCCCCCGGAGGCCTACGAGCAGTACTTC. Encoded protein: CASSLTGPPEAYEQYF. V usage is TRBV19 and J usage is TRBJ2-7; D is possibly TRBD2 (5 bases). The CDR3 has 16 residues. The germline V and J ends were trimmed by 6 bases and 2 bases, with 20 bases remaining between them. CDR1 and CDR2 from the germline V gene are LNHDA and SQIVND (reference sequence). The full variable domain, with the rest looked up from reference TRBV19 and TRBJ2-7, is DGGITQSPKYLFRKEGQNVTLSCEQNLNHDAMYWYRQDPGQGLRLIYYSQIVNDFQKGDIAEGYSVSREKKESFPLTVTSAQKNPTAFYLCASSLTGPPEAYEQYFGPGTRLTVT.